The 17 T cell receptor beta chains listed next were all sequenced from one sample in a study of blood T cell repertoires in COVID-19. Libraries were prepared by immunoSEQ multiplex PCR; TCRdb keeps only in-frame clonotypes and omits some of them. The data show hundreds of thousands of clones, with about 90% seen just once and around 3% held by the top ten. The specimen sequenced was peripheral blood. These receptors came from a woman aged 25 to 45 with COVID-19, enrolled during active disease.

This chain uses TRBV3-1 (or the pseudogene TRBV3-2) with TRBJ2-6; D is possibly TRBD1 (5 bases). Germline V gene lookup returns CDR1 LGHDT and CDR2 YNNKEL (reference sequence). The CDR3 consists of 18 residues. V was clipped by 7 bases and J by 2 bases, with 21 bases between them. CDR3 DNA: TGTGCCAGCACCAACCATCCTAGGGGAACCCCTGGGGCCAACGTCCTGACTTTC. Amino acid sequence: CASTNHPRGTPGANVLTF.

With respect to this clone: This sample includes further DNA sequences coding for the same CDR3. The rearrangement uses TRBV12-3 or TRBV12-4 and TRBJ2-3, with D hard to call. The CDR3 sequence is 12 residues long. V dropped 3 bases and J dropped 4 bases, with 5 bases sitting between them. CDR3 DNA sequence: TGTGCCAGCAGTTTCCTCGCAGATACGCAGTATTTT. The encoded protein is CASSFLADTQYF.

The J gene is TRBJ2-3, the V gene TRBV19, with D perhaps matching TRBD1 (5 bases). The CDR3 runs to 15 residues. V was shortened by 0 bases and J by 1 base, with 8 bases between the two germline ends. The V gene's germline CDR1 is LNHDA and CDR2 SQIVND (reference sequence). DNA for the CDR3: TGTGCCAGTAGTATAGACGCACAGGGCACAGATACGCAGTATTTT. Its protein product is CASSIDAQGTDTQYF. The full variable domain, with the rest looked up from reference TRBV19 and TRBJ2-3, is DGGITQSPKYLFRKEGQNVTLSCEQNLNHDAMYWYRQDPGQGLRLIYYSQIVNDFQKGDIAEGYSVSREKKESFPLTVTSAQKNPTAFYLCASSIDAQGTDTQYFGPGTRLTVL.

CDR3: CAISESNEQGGNEQFF. DNA of the CDR3: TGTGCCATCAGTGAGTCGAACGAACAGGGCGGCAATGAGCAGTTCTTC. The V gene is TRBV10-3, the J gene TRBJ2-1, with D possibly being TRBD1 (6 bases). The CDR3 loop spans 16 amino acids. The germline gives CDR1 ENHRY, CDR2 SYGVKD. The V and J ends lost 0 bases and 6 bases respectively, with 15 bases between them.

This chain links TRBV6-5 with TRBJ2-7, with a weak D call TRBD1 (6 bases). Trimming removed 5 bases from V and 5 bases from J, with 13 bases in between. Germline CDR1 is MNHEY and CDR2 is SVGAGI. The CDR3 contains 13 residues. This CDR3 reads CASSRAGDNEQYV. In DNA, the CDR3 is TGTGCCAGCAGTCGAGCAGGGGACAACGAGCAGTACGTC.

The table lists this clone with a count of one. The rearrangement joins TRBV2 to TRBJ2-5; maybe TRBD2 (5 bases). The CDR3 sequence is 17 residues long. CDR1 is SNHLY, CDR2 FYNNEI, per germline. The ends were cut back, 6 bases at V and 4 bases at J, with 24 bases in the middle. CDR3 sequence (DNA): TGTGCCAGCAGGGAGAGGAGGATAAACCCAAAGGGAGAGACCCAGTACTTC. This translates into CASRERRINPKGETQYF.

The genes are TRBV5-4 and TRBJ2-1, with 12 bases matching TRBD2. With 2 bases clipped from V and 8 bases from J, the junction kept 5 bases outside the gene matches. Per the germline V gene, CDR1 is SGHNT and CDR2 is YYREEE (reference sequence). The CDR3 runs 15 residues. CDR3 nucleotide sequence: TGTGCCAGCAGCTTCCGGACTAGCGGGAAGGATGAGCAGTTCTTC. Translation gives CASSFRTSGKDEQFF.

This rearrangement joins TRBV6-2 or TRBV6-3 to TRBJ1-2, with D unresolved. The CDR3 runs to 14 residues. V was pared by 5 bases and J by 5 bases, with 15 bases between. Germline lookup yields CDR1 MNHEY and CDR2 SVGEGT. As DNA, the CDR3 is TGTGCCAGCAGTAACGCCGGCGGCGGGTATGGCTACACCTTC. Translating it yields CASSNAGGGYGYTF.

V and J are TRBV9 and TRBJ2-2; the D is unclear. The CDR3 loop spans 14 amino acids. The germline V gene encodes CDR1 SGDLS and CDR2 YYNGEE. V gave up 0 bases and J gave up 4 bases, with 7 bases separating them. The CDR3 here is CASSVGRPTGELFF. CDR3 in DNA: TGTGCCAGCAGCGTAGGCAGGCCCACCGGGGAGCTGTTTTTT.

The chain joins TRBV12-3 or TRBV12-4 to TRBJ2-7; 8 positions match TRBD2. The CDR3 totals 13 residues. The V segment lost 3 bases and the J segment 7 bases; nucleotides outside the gene matches: 5. The CDR3 reads CASSFGGRYEQYV. In nucleotides, the CDR3 is TGTGCCAGCAGTTTTGGCGGGAGGTATGAGCAGTACGTC.

The rearrangement links TRBV13 to TRBJ1-1; D may be TRBD1 (5 bases). Germline lookup yields CDR1 PRHDT and CDR2 FYEKMQ (reference sequence). Trimming shortened V by 1 base and J by 1 base, and 13 bases separated the two germline ends. The CDR3 covers 16 residues. The CDR3 region is CASSLAEGRANTEAFF. The CDR3 DNA sequence: TGTGCCAGCAGCTTAGCGGAGGGGCGGGCGAACACTGAAGCTTTCTTT.

This rearrangement joins TRBV4-3 to TRBJ2-3, with a possible D match to TRBD2 (5 bases). The CDR3 length is 13 residues. V was pared by 0 bases and J by 5 bases, with 6 bases between. Per the germline V gene, CDR1 is LGHNA and CDR2 is YSLEER. In DNA, the CDR3 is TGCGCCAGCAGCCAAGATCGGGGAGATACGCAGTATTTT. Amino acid sequence: CASSQDRGDTQYF.

The V and J genes are TRBV11-3 and TRBJ1-4; TRBD1 matches at 9 bases. Germline assignment: CDR1 SGHNT and CDR2 YENEEA. V trimming: 5 bases; J trimming: 4 bases; junction bases outside the gene matches: 8. The CDR3 has 16 amino acids. The DNA of the CDR3 is TGTGCCAGCAGCCTACTGACAGGGGGAGGTAATGAAAAACTGTTTTTT. It codes for CASSLLTGGGNEKLFF.

The chain uses TRBV11-3 and TRBJ2-3; 12 bases match TRBD2. V was clipped by 2 bases and J by 6 bases; unmatched bases: 12. The length of the CDR3 is 18 residues. Germline V CDR1 and CDR2: SGHNT, YENEEA. CDR3 DNA: TGTGCCAGCAGCTTAACCCCCAGGACTAGCGGGGCCAGGGATACGCAGTATTTT. Protein product: CASSLTPRTSGARDTQYF.

The rearrangement links TRBV19 to TRBJ2-7, with a weak D call TRBD2 (5 bases). Trimming took 9 bases from V and 9 from J, leaving 27 bases between them. The CDR3 loop spans 15 amino acids. Germline values: CDR1 LNHDA, CDR2 SQIVND (reference sequence). CDR3 sequence: CASHPKFYPGNLQYF. CDR3 nucleotides: TGTGCCAGCCACCCAAAGTTTTATCCCGGGAACTTGCAGTACTTC.

This clone was found once. This sequence joins TRBV7-2 and TRBJ2-7, with a weak D call TRBD2 (5 bases). Germline values: CDR1 SGHTA, CDR2 FQGNSA. V dropped 1 base and J dropped 3 bases, with 10 bases sitting between them. CDR3 length: 14 amino acids. The CDR3 region is CASSLGFRDYEQYF. DNA for the CDR3: TGTGCCAGCAGCTTAGGGTTCCGGGACTACGAGCAGTACTTC.

In this sample, this clone turned up once. This chain uses TRBV25-1 with TRBJ1-2, with D unresolved. Looked up from germline, CDR1 is MGHDK and CDR2 is SYGVNS. V was pared by 4 bases and J by 4 bases, with 19 bases between. The CDR3 is 16 amino acids. The CDR3, as DNA: TGTGCCAGCAGTGTCCCTAGCAGCACCCCATCCTATGGCTACACCTTC. Protein sequence: CASSVPSSTPSYGYTF.